Given below is one T cell receptor beta chain in context. There are 13 residues in the CDR3. Trimming removed 7 bases from V and 1 base from J, with 10 bases in between. Original processing methods: Amplification with reference gene primers provided the estimates of nucleated cell counts. Sequencing was performed with immunoSEQ multiplex PCR; in TCRdb, only in-frame clones are kept and a portion is missing. That table supplies the V and J calls and clone size; D and trimming were determined from the DNA. The sample consists of about 220,000 clones, 80% of them appearing once. This sample is part of a study of blood T cell repertoires in COVID-19. Study details: T cells, B-cell-depleted T cells, or PBMCs supplied cDNA or gDNA.

The V call is TRBV12-3 or TRBV12-4, the J call TRBJ2-5; D is uncertain. This sequence originates from a woman in her 70s with acute or convalescent COVID-19. Material for sequencing was peripheral blood. The CDR3 DNA follows: TGTGCCAGCAAAAGGCAGGCCCAAGAGACCCAGTACTTC. Amino acid sequence: CASKRQAQETQYF.